The clone carrying this TCR beta chain was found many times. Its antigen is undetermined. Pregnant or lactating patients and those with other autoimmune diseases or uncontrolled infections were excluded. The sample originates from a study of Graves' ophthalmopathy and Graves' hyperthyroidism. The overall study: At initial diagnosis, peripheral blood was obtained, and this preceded any treatment.

General study points: Most clonotypes expanded in thyroid above 0.001 frequency were present in blood too. From stable hyperthyroidism, ophthalmopathy was separated by a 13-signature model with 85% to 90% sensitivity and less than 82% specificity.

Researchers took RNA transcripts and amplified TCR beta CDR3 regions from them. Second-round multiplex PCR followed a first-round RT-PCR using HTBI primers. Using its own MiXCR run on the multiplex PCR reads, TCRdb lists one record per CDR3 protein. The sample gives some 750,000 distinct CDR3 sequences, 35% to 50% of which show up once; 35% to 55% is in the top ten. The V gene's germline CDR1 is SQVTM and CDR2 ANQGSEA. The CDR3 has 17 amino acids. Deletions cut 4 bases from V and 4 bases from J, with 25 bases between. The V gene is TRBV29-1, the J gene TRBJ1-2, with D tentatively TRBD1 (5 bases). The sequenced sample consisted of peripheral blood. The clonotype originates from an adult man with Graves' ophthalmopathy. The CDR3 sequence is CSVVDADILSAGYGYTF. Here the CDR3 DNA reads TGCAGCGTTGTTGATGCGGACATTTTGTCGGCAGGCTATGGCTACACCTTC.